The present T cell receptor (beta chain) was sequenced within a study of OX40 agonist ivuxolimab in advanced cancers. Some background on the complete study: Ivuxolimab, which targeted the costimulatory receptor OX40 (CD134), was an agonistic, fully human IgG2 monoclonal antibody. Intravenous ivuxolimab was administered to patients every 2 weeks at six dose levels: 0.01, 0.1, 0.3, 1.5, 3 and 10 mg/kg. Of the approximately 50 dose-escalation patients, hepatocellular carcinoma was present in about 19, melanoma in roughly 15, renal cell carcinoma in 9 and head and neck cancer in 9. In the dose-escalation cohort, around four fifths of patients were male, and the mean age was approximately 60 years with a range of roughly 20 to 85. Patients were allowed to have had prior anti-PD-1, anti-PD-L1 or anti-CTLA-4 therapy, and roughly 40% of the dose-escalation patients had been treated with checkpoint inhibitors. Partial responses were achieved by three dose-escalation patients, of whom one had hepatocellular carcinoma and two had cutaneous melanoma. Peripheral TCRbeta sequencing aimed to test whether ivuxolimab altered TCR sequence diversity and caused clonal T-cell expansion. The paper covers the monotherapy dose-escalation part of the phase I ivuxolimab trial, which included N ≈ 57 patients.

Note on this clone: What this receptor recognizes is not known. No base quality values were provided; no much bigger clone lies one nucleotide off.

The CDR3 runs 17 residues from the cysteine to the phenylalanine. Only CDR3 DNA remains: 51 bases, in frame from the first base. CDR1 and CDR2, looked up from the germline V gene, are LGHNA and YSLEER. The junction shows trimming of 3 bases on V and 2 bases on J, plus 20 bases between the germline ends. General study outcomes and caveats: Antigen specificity was not determined for the clonally expanded peripheral T cells. On average, CD8+ T cells showed more expanded clones than CD4+ T cells after ivuxolimab. Partial responders in the 0.1-3.0 mg/kg groups had among the lowest normalized peripheral clonal expansion, especially among CD8+ T cells. Low levels of normalized T-cell clonal expansion were also shown by some nonresponding patients. Clonal expansion of both CD4+ and CD8+ blood T cells was observed from baseline to week 6 at doses 0.1 to 3.0 mg/kg.

The trial excluded patients who had a history of autoimmune disease or were on systemic immunosuppression. Peripheral blood for TCR sequencing was collected from all dose cohorts at baseline, on cycle 4 day 1, and on cycle 7 day 1. The samples were drawn from a first-in-human, open-label, multicenter phase I dose-escalation trial of ivuxolimab. Adults with locally advanced or metastatic head and neck squamous cell, hepatocellular, melanoma or renal cell carcinoma were enrolled in the trial. Before TCR sequencing, CD4+ T cells and CD8+ T cells from peripheral blood were sorted into separate populations. For sequencing of the TCRbeta CDR3 region, genomic DNA was extracted from the sorted cells. The immunoSEQ Assay was used to sequence the TCRbeta CDR3 regions. Held by TCRdb, this immuneACCESS table contains in-frame sequences only and omits some clones. Under half of the omission traces to an unresolved V gene where checked; the cause of the rest is unknown. In all, the sample holds 70,000 to 95,000 clones, and around 86% of those were seen once. The ten largest clones add up to about 0.5% of the sample.

The origin of this receptor is an adult with an advanced solid tumor such as melanoma, head and neck, liver or kidney cancer. Sequences were derived from CD4+ or CD8+ T cells sorted from blood, sampled in a trial of the OX40 agonist ivuxolimab. The receptor chain draws on TRBV4-3 and TRBJ2-7, with a tentative D gene TRBD1 over 5 matching bases. The DNA sequence is as follows: TGCGCCAGCAGCCAGGAACCCAGGACAATATTCGCCTACGAGCAGTACTTC. Translated, it gives CASSQEPRTIFAYEQYF.